This T cell receptor (beta chain) is drawn from a study of T-cell reconstitution after alpha-beta-depleted transplantation in children. The study, taken as a whole, reports: Newly produced T cells mostly accounted for T-cell counts and diversity one year post-transplant. Where alpha-beta T cells came from about two months after transplant was reportedly several hundred expanded graft clones.

Germline V gene sequence: CDR1 WNHNN, CDR2 SYGVQD (reference sequence). Trimming at V came to 0 bases and at J to 7 bases, leaving 4 bases not matched to a gene. The CDR3 runs 15 residues. For TCRbeta, the library was prepared with unique molecular identifiers. MiXCR, applied by TCRdb to the PCR reads, yields one record per CDR3 protein. The data show roughly 490,000 distinct CDR3 sequences, more than 9.5% seen once. This clonotype came up once. Its specificity is not known. This rearrangement joins TRBV10-1 to TRBJ1-4; 8 bases agree with TRBD1. The TCR was taken from a female patient aged 2 to 10 who had a stem cell transplant for aplastic anemia, so the T cells may come from the graft donor. The sequencing here drew on PBMCs, mostly from graft donor cells, taken 180 days after TCRalphabeta/CD19-depleted stem cell transplant. CDR3 sequence: CASSESLGTGEKLFF. The CDR3 DNA is TGCGCCAGCAGTGAGTCGTTGGGGACAGGTGAAAAACTGTTTTTT.